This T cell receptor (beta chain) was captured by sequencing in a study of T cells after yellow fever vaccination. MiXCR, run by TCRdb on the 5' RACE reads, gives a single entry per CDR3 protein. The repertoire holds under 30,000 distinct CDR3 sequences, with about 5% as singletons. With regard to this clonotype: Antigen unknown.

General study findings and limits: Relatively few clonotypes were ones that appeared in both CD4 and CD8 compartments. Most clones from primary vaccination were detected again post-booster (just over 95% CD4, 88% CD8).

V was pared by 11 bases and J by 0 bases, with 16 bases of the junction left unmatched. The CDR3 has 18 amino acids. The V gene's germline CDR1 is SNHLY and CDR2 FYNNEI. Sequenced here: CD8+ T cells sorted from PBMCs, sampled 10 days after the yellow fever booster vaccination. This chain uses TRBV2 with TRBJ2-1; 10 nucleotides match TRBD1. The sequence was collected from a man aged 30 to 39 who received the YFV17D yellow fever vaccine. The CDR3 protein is CASSGTGVSGVSYNEQFF. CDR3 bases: TGTGCCTCCTCGGGGACAGGGGTGAGTGGGGTCTCCTACAATGAGCAGTTCTTC.